The T cell receptor (beta chain) under discussion was sequenced for a study of vaccination and CD4 T cells after COVID-19. In the study overall: The convalescents comprised six males and four females, two of them Hispanic.

Researchers used the Oncomine TCR Beta short-read assay to sequence DNA from cultured CD4+ T cells. The authors extracted genomic DNA from cultured CD4+ T cells. MiXCR, run by TCRdb on the PCR reads, gives a single entry per CDR3 protein. The table includes approximately 22,000 distinct CDR3 sequences, around a third detected once. Time point in this sample: late sampling 161 to 241 days after vaccination in a few convalescent patients. Indicated treatment: roughly 10-day PBMC culture with coronavirus spike peptide pools or control peptides (ViraFEST assay). Before Alpha, Beta and Delta appeared in the US, convalescents tested positive (March–late 2020). The CDR3 is made up of 17 amino acids. A word on this clonotype: The target antigen is unknown.

Sequencing used CD4+ T cells from blood, cultured in vitro, obtained about 7 months after SARS-CoV-2 vaccination. The source of this sequence is a human donor who had recovered from COVID-19. The J gene is TRBJ1-2, the V gene TRBV1; the table calls TRBD1, which could not be checked here. TRBV1 is noted as a pseudogene. The CDR3 region is CTSSQQDRVEGYYGYTF. CDR3 coding DNA: TGCACCAGCAGCCAGCAAGACAGGGTTGAGGGCTACTATGGCTACACCTTC.